One sample yielded the 29 T cell receptor beta chains listed below, sequenced in a study of PD-1 blockade in classical Hodgkin lymphoma. Sequencing was performed with immunoSEQ multiplex PCR; in TCRdb, only in-frame clones are kept and a portion is missing. The sample includes about 62,000 clones, about 91% seen only once; the top ten take 9.5% to 15%. All the patients suffered relapse after autologous stem cell transplantation, and brentuximab vedotin exposure differed. The source material was peripheral blood mononuclear cells (PBMCs), sampled at baseline. The source is a human donor with classical Hodgkin lymphoma.

In its sample, this clone was seen a few times. The chain links TRBV27 to TRBJ1-5, with D maybe TRBD1 (5 bases). Deletions cut 3 bases from V and 4 bases from J, with 13 bases between. Germline CDR1 and CDR2: MNHEY and SMNVEV (reference sequence). The CDR3 has 15 residues. The CDR3 is CASSLGPGLNQPQHF. In DNA form, the CDR3 reads TGTGCCAGCAGTTTGGGACCAGGGCTGAATCAGCCCCAGCATTTT.

V gene TRBV7-2 combines with J gene TRBJ2-3, with D perhaps TRBD2 (6 bases). V lost 5 bases and J lost 3, with 12 bases in between. The CDR3 extends over 14 amino acids. The germline CDR1 and CDR2 sequences are SGHTA and FQGNSA. The CDR3 is CASSPVGGTDTQYF. CDR3 sequence (DNA): TGTGCCAGCAGCCCGGTGGGGGGTACAGATACGCAGTATTTT.

The genes are TRBV28 and TRBJ1-5, with unresolved D. The CDR3 loop spans 16 amino acids. V was shortened by 1 base and J by 0 bases, with 10 bases between the two germline ends. The germline V gene encodes CDR1 MDHEN and CDR2 SYDVKM. CDR3 sequence reads: CASSLFGLYSNQPQHF. DNA for the CDR3: TGTGCCAGCAGTTTATTCGGCCTATATAGCAATCAGCCCCAGCATTTT.

The chain is built from TRBV7-9 and TRBJ2-7, with 8 bases identical to TRBD2. The CDR3 extends over 15 amino acids. Per germline, CDR1 SEHNR and CDR2 FQNEAQ (reference sequence). V shed 5 bases, J shed 2 bases, and the junction held 8 bases outside the gene matches. This CDR3 is CASSPSGGSAYEQYF. The CDR3 DNA is TGTGCCAGCAGCCCAAGCGGGGGATCTGCCTACGAGCAGTACTTC.

This chain uses TRBV7-2 with TRBJ2-7; D ambiguous. Trimming removed 0 bases from V and 3 bases from J, with 9 bases in between. CDR3 size: 14 residues. Germline values: CDR1 SGHTA, CDR2 FQGNSA. The CDR3 reads CASSLASQLYEQYF. The CDR3 DNA follows: TGTGCCAGCAGCTTAGCGAGCCAGCTCTACGAGCAGTACTTC.

This clone has more than one count but fewer than ten. The chain has TRBV27 and TRBJ1-5; D perhaps matches TRBD1 (5 bases). The germline V gene has CDR1 MNHEY and CDR2 SMNVEV (reference sequence). This CDR3 has 16 residues. V lost 5 bases and J lost 0, with 14 bases in between. This CDR3 reads CASSATGTHSNQPQHF. The DNA of the CDR3 is TGTGCCAGCAGTGCCACCGGGACGCATAGCAATCAGCCCCAGCATTTT.

The V gene is TRBV7-2, the J gene TRBJ2-7, with 8 nucleotides matching TRBD2. This CDR3 is built from 15 residues. The ends lost 6 bases at V and 0 bases at J; junction bases unmatched: 7. The germline V gene encodes CDR1 SGHTA and CDR2 FQGNSA. This CDR3 is CASRPASGSSYEQYF. CDR3 bases: TGTGCCAGCAGACCTGCCAGCGGGAGCTCCTACGAGCAGTACTTC.

The genes are TRBV15 and TRBJ2-7, with TRBD1 identical over 8 bases. There are 14 residues in the CDR3. Germline-derived CDR1 and CDR2 are LNHNV and YYDKDF (reference sequence). Unmatched junction bases numbered 7, after V lost 5 bases and J lost 4 bases. CDR3 amino acids: CATSPDRGGYEQYF. DNA for the CDR3: TGTGCCACCAGCCCCGACAGGGGCGGATACGAGCAGTACTTC.

This clone came up once. The V call is TRBV6-1, the J call TRBJ2-7; 7 bases align to TRBD1. Germline V gene lookup returns CDR1 MNHNS and CDR2 SASEGT. The junction had 0 bases not matched to a gene; V was cut back by 8 bases and J by 2 bases. CDR3 length: 11 residues. The CDR3 region is CASGQAYEQYF. DNA for the CDR3: TGTGCCAGCGGACAGGCCTACGAGCAGTACTTC.

This sequence joins TRBV7-6 and TRBJ2-1; TRBD1 aligns across 7 bases. The CDR3 loop spans 17 amino acids. Germline CDR1 and CDR2: SGHVS and FNYEAQ. Unmatched junction bases numbered 11, after V lost 1 base and J lost 5 bases. This CDR3 is CASSLVRGRRLDNEQFF. For the CDR3, the DNA is TGTGCCAGCAGCTTAGTAAGGGGGCGTAGGCTAGACAATGAGCAGTTCTTC.

The V and J genes are TRBV7-8 and TRBJ2-7, with 14 bases lining up with TRBD2. The length of the CDR3 is 17 residues. CDR1 is SGHVS and CDR2 is FQNEAQ in the germline V gene. The J segment lost 1 base and the V segment lost 5 bases, leaving 7 bases of the junction unmatched. CDR3 sequence (DNA): TGTGCCAGCAGCCCCGGGACTAGCGGGGGCTTATCCTACGAGCAGTACTTC. This encodes CASSPGTSGGLSYEQYF.

This rearrangement joins TRBV6-1 to TRBJ1-2; unclear D gene. CDR3 size: 18 residues. Germline-derived CDR1 and CDR2 are MNHNS and SASEGT. The V gene lost 0 bases and the J gene lost 6 bases, with 23 bases spanning the gap. The CDR3 reads CASSEARGLQILPNGYTF. CDR3 DNA: TGTGCCAGCAGTGAAGCGCGGGGTCTCCAGATTCTCCCCAATGGCTACACCTTC.

The V gene is TRBV6-6, the J gene TRBJ1-4; no clear D. CDR1 MNHNY and CDR2 SVGAGI come from the germline V gene (reference sequence). This CDR3 has 15 residues. Trimming removed 2 bases at V and 4 bases at J, with 11 bases between. The CDR3 spells CASSYGAAINEKLFF. CDR3 in DNA: TGTGCCAGCAGTTACGGCGCAGCAATTAATGAAAAACTGTTTTTT.

The rearrangement links TRBV5-6 to TRBJ2-3, with D possibly being TRBD2 (6 bases). CDR1 SGHDT and CDR2 YYEEEE come from the germline V gene. The CDR3 sequence is 14 residues long. V dropped 4 bases and J dropped 0 bases, with 9 bases sitting between them. The CDR3 DNA reads TGTGCCAGCAGCCCGACTAGTAGCACAGATACGCAGTATTTT. It translates to CASSPTSSTDTQYF.

The chain combines TRBV10-3 with TRBJ1-4; a possible D gene is TRBD1 (5 bases). This CDR3 contains 17 residues. In germline, CDR1 is ENHRY, CDR2 SYGVKD. V was trimmed by 3 bases and J by 6 bases, leaving 20 bases between them. The CDR3 reads CAISDSPLWGTHEKLFF. The DNA of the CDR3 is TGTGCCATCAGTGACTCACCTCTGTGGGGGACCCATGAAAAACTGTTTTTT.

This chain connects TRBV19 to TRBJ1-2; D not resolved. Germline CDR1 LNHDA, CDR2 SQIVND (reference sequence). Trimming cost V 2 bases and J 0 bases, with 4 bases left between them. There are 13 residues in the CDR3. In DNA, the CDR3 is TGTGCCAGTAGTATATGGGCTAACTATGGCTACACCTTC. This sequence encodes CASSIWANYGYTF.

The chain recombines TRBV6-6 with TRBJ1-1, with D unclear. The germline V and J ends were trimmed by 5 bases and 0 bases, with 7 bases remaining between them. The CDR3 length is 13 residues. Germline values: CDR1 MNHNY, CDR2 SVGAGI (reference sequence). The CDR3 loop reads CASSPLMNTEAFF. The CDR3 region has the DNA TGTGCCAGCAGTCCCTTGATGAACACTGAAGCTTTCTTT.

The chain combines TRBV2 with TRBJ2-2; no clear D gene. This CDR3 contains 14 residues. Germline CDR1 is SNHLY and CDR2 is FYNNEI. V was shortened by 4 bases and J by 1 base, with 7 bases between the two germline ends. The CDR3 DNA sequence: TGTGCCAGCAGTGTTGGGGTGAACACCGGGGAGCTGTTTTTT. Translated, it gives CASSVGVNTGELFF.

CDR3 residues: CASSLETGLAGGEQFF. The CDR3 nucleotides are TGCGCCAGCAGCTTGGAGACAGGACTAGCGGGGGGAGAGCAGTTCTTC. This chain uses TRBV5-1 with TRBJ2-1, with TRBD2 matching over 14 bases. The CDR3 contains 16 residues. J was trimmed by 10 bases and V by 0 bases; bases with no gene match: 6. Germline values: CDR1 SGHRS, CDR2 YFSETQ.

The chain recombines TRBV5-8 with TRBJ2-5, with TRBD1 matching over 7 bases. This CDR3 contains 14 residues. J lost 5 bases, V lost 4 bases, and 8 bases had no gene match. From germline, CDR1 is SGHTS and CDR2 YDEGEE. The CDR3 protein is CASSAQTGWETQYF. CDR3 in DNA: TGTGCCAGCAGCGCCCAGACAGGGTGGGAGACCCAGTACTTC.

The CDR3 DNA follows: TGTGCCAGCAGTCGTGGGGAGTTGGCAGGGCCCCCCGGGGCCAACGTCCTGACTTTC. The encoded protein is CASSRGELAGPPGANVLTF. V is TRBV27 and J is TRBJ2-6; TRBD1 or TRBD2 may be the D gene (5 bases each). V was clipped by 5 bases and J by 4 bases, with 24 bases between them. The V gene's germline CDR1 is MNHEY and CDR2 SMNVEV (reference sequence). The CDR3 length is 19 residues. The entire variable domain, with the rest obtained from reference TRBV27 and TRBJ2-6, is as follows: EAQVTQNPRYLITVTGKKLTVTCSQNMNHEYMSWYRQDPGLGLRQIYYSMNVEVTDKGDVPEGYKVSRKEKRNFPLILESPSPNQTSLYFCASSRGELAGPPGANVLTFGAGSRLTVL.

This sequence joins TRBV6-5 and TRBJ1-1; a weak D match, TRBD1 (5 bases). V gave up 6 bases and J gave up 5 bases, with 16 bases separating them. The CDR3 totals 14 residues. In germline, CDR1 is MNHEY, CDR2 SVGAGI. This CDR3 is CASRLGGGETEAFF. CDR3 DNA: TGTGCCAGCAGACTTGGTGGAGGGGAAACTGAAGCTTTCTTT.

The chain couples TRBV5-4 to TRBJ2-1, with D possibly being TRBD2 (5 bases). Germline V gives CDR1 SGHNT, CDR2 YYREEE (reference sequence). CDR3 length equals 12 residues. V lost 2 bases to trimming and J lost 6 bases, with 6 bases between them. CDR3 loop: CASSLGGNEQFF. The DNA for the CDR3 is TGTGCCAGCAGCTTAGGAGGCAATGAGCAGTTCTTC.

This clone has only one observation. This sequence joins TRBV18 and TRBJ2-5; D is uncertain. Germline CDR1 KGHSH, CDR2 LQKENI. The CDR3 is 12 amino acids. The V end lost 5 bases, the J end lost 5 bases, and 9 bases lay between the germline ends. CDR3 protein: CASSYPGETQYF. The CDR3, as DNA: TGTGCCAGCTCATACCCCGGGGAGACCCAGTACTTC.

The genes are TRBV5-5 and TRBJ2-1, with 10 positions matching TRBD1. V lost 5 bases, J lost 7 bases, and 9 bases stayed unmatched. Germline V gene lookup returns CDR1 SGHKS and CDR2 YYEKEE (reference sequence). The length of the CDR3 is 15 residues. The CDR3 region is CASSTGQGDWNEQFF. The CDR3, as DNA: TGTGCCAGCAGTACCGGACAGGGGGATTGGAATGAGCAGTTCTTC. Filled out from reference TRBV5-5 and TRBJ2-1, the complete variable domain reads DAGVTQSPTHLIKTRGQQVTLRCSPISGHKSVSWYQQVLGQGPQFIFQYYEKEERGRGNFPDRFSARQFPNYSSELNVNALLLGDSALYLCASSTGQGDWNEQFFGPGTRLTVL.

This chain uses TRBV19 with TRBJ1-1, with D hard to call. The germline V and J ends were trimmed by 7 bases and 1 base, with 10 bases remaining between them. The germline V gene has CDR1 LNHDA and CDR2 SQIVND (reference sequence). The CDR3 consists of 13 residues. CDR3 region: CASTLTENTEAFF. The CDR3, as DNA: TGTGCCAGTACCCTAACTGAGAACACTGAAGCTTTCTTT. The full variable domain, completed using reference TRBV19 and TRBJ1-1, is DGGITQSPKYLFRKEGQNVTLSCEQNLNHDAMYWYRQDPGQGLRLIYYSQIVNDFQKGDIAEGYSVSREKKESFPLTVTSAQKNPTAFYLCASTLTENTEAFFGQGTRLTVV.

This clone was detected a few times. V gene TRBV28 combines with J gene TRBJ2-2, with TRBD1 identical over 8 bases. The CDR3 sequence is 14 residues long. V trimming: 6 bases; J trimming: 6 bases; junction bases outside the gene matches: 6. CDR1 is MDHEN, CDR2 SYDVKM, per germline. The CDR3 DNA reads TGTGCCAGCAGCAAGGGGGACAGGTCCGGGGAGCTGTTTTTT. It codes for CASSKGDRSGELFF.

The genes are TRBV6-1 and TRBJ2-5; D is uncertain. V lost 3 bases, J lost 2 bases, and 7 bases lay in between. The CDR3 is made up of 13 amino acids. The germline V gene encodes CDR1 MNHNS and CDR2 SASEGT. The CDR3 DNA follows: TGTGCCAGCAGTGACAGAGTACAAGAGACCCAGTACTTC. Translation: CASSDRVQETQYF.

This rearrangement joins TRBV7-9 to TRBJ1-2; D gene uncertain. Per germline, CDR1 SEHNR and CDR2 FQNEAQ (reference sequence). The CDR3 totals 11 residues. Trimming took 1 base from V and 3 from J, leaving 0 bases between them. This CDR3 reads CASSLDYGYTF. As DNA, the CDR3 is TGTGCCAGCAGCTTAGACTATGGCTACACCTTC. Full variable domain (missing parts from reference TRBV7-9 and TRBJ1-2): DTGVSQNPRHKITKRGQNVTFRCDPISEHNRLYWYRQTLGQGPEFLTYFQNEAQLEKSRLLSDRFSAERPKGSFSTLEIQRTEQGDSAMYLCASSLDYGYTFGSGTRLTVV.